This T cell receptor beta chain came from a study of T cell responses to AZD1222 COVID-19 vaccine. Assay used: immunoSEQ multiplex PCR; TCRdb lists only in-frame clones, some missing. This table holds more than 150,000 clones, almost 90% found once. The study, taken as a whole, reports: Only 5 to 7 AZD1222 recipients were seropositive at baseline. None of the repertoires were sampled until the peak T cell response had passed.

A note on this clone: Antigen unknown.

The sequence derives from an adult in good health. Sequences were derived from peripheral blood, sampled on day 0 of AZD1222 vaccination.

The CDR3 sequence is CASSLTLPGPSVVFF. The DNA of the CDR3 is TGTGCCAGCAGCTTAACGTTACCAGGCCCCTCGGTAGTTTTCTTT. This chain uses TRBV7-3 with TRBJ1-1; D gene ambiguous. Trimming pared 0 bases from V and 13 bases from J, leaving 21 bases between. The CDR3 spans 15 residues. Germline loops: CDR1 SGHTA, CDR2 FQGTGA.